Described below is a single T cell receptor beta chain sequence and its context. Its target is not known. Germline V gene lookup returns CDR1 LNHDA and CDR2 SQIVND (reference sequence). The germline V and J ends were trimmed by 7 bases and 5 bases, with 14 bases remaining between them. The CDR3 loop spans 13 amino acids. Separate from the approximately 700-subject first cohort was the roughly 130-subject validation cohort, to which the donors belonged. The data were obtained in a study of cytomegalovirus exposure and HLA in healthy donors. Profiled with immunoSEQ multiplex PCR; TCRdb holds only in-frame clones, not every one. The sample has some 250,000 clones, 90% seen once. Study-level points and caveats: 150 to 200 TCR beta chains were listed as cytomegalovirus-associated.

The sample consisted of PBMCs. The origin of this receptor is a woman younger than 45 in good health and CMV-seronegative. The chain links TRBV19 to TRBJ1-1; D is undetermined. The CDR3 is CASIQQFSTEAFF. Written as DNA, the CDR3 is TGTGCCAGTATCCAACAGTTTTCGACTGAAGCTTTCTTT. Together with reference TRBV19 and TRBJ1-1, the CDR3 gives the full variable domain: DGGITQSPKYLFRKEGQNVTLSCEQNLNHDAMYWYRQDPGQGLRLIYYSQIVNDFQKGDIAEGYSVSREKKESFPLTVTSAQKNPTAFYLCASIQQFSTEAFFGQGTRLTVV.